This T cell receptor (beta chain) was captured in a study of T-cell reconstitution after alpha-beta-depleted transplantation in children. Trimming took 4 bases from V and 4 from J; bases not matched to a gene: 9. The CDR3 is 15 amino acids. Germline values: CDR1 MNHNS, CDR2 SASEGT. This clonotype has more than one count but fewer than ten. Its matching antigen is unknown. During its preparation, the TCRbeta library received unique molecular identifiers. One entry per CDR3 protein results from TCRdb running MiXCR on the PCR reads. The sample includes 130,000 or so distinct CDR3 sequences, 9.7% of them seen just once. Study-level findings and limits: After one year, T-cell counts and TCRbeta diversity mostly came from new T cells. Reportedly, alpha-beta T cells present about two months post-transplant originated from several hundred expanded clones of graft origin.

This TCR came from a girl younger than two who had a stem cell transplant for combined immunodeficiency, so the T cells may come from the graft donor. J is TRBJ1-1 and V is TRBV6-1; TRBD1 matches 7 bases. The material was PBMCs, mostly from graft donor cells, obtained 180 days after TCRalphabeta/CD19-depleted stem cell transplant. The CDR3 sequence: CASSANRGRVTEAFF. Written as DNA, the CDR3 is TGTGCCAGCAGTGCGAACAGGGGACGGGTCACTGAAGCTTTCTTT.